What follows describes a single TCR beta chain. These data belong to a study of radiation and T cells in renal cell carcinoma. The ends were cut back, 2 bases at V and 3 bases at J, with 1 base in the middle. Per germline, CDR1 GTSNPN and CDR2 SVGIG (reference sequence). The CDR3 is 10 residues long. The data were produced by immunoSEQ multiplex PCR, yet TCRdb's version contains in-frame clones alone and is incomplete. The top ten hold approximately 28% of the sample, which has tens of thousands of clones, around three quarters seen once. As to time point: blood 2 weeks post-SBRT. Treatment given: 15 Gy SBRT to primary tumor, nephrectomy 4 weeks later. Serial blood draws occurred at baseline and 2 and 4 weeks post-SBRT.

The sequence derives from a woman between 65 and 79 years old with renal cell carcinoma. The rearrangement uses TRBV30 and TRBJ1-2; no firm D call. The sequenced sample was blood, obtained from a patient whose treatment included radiotherapy and nephrectomy. The chain's CDR3 is CAWSHYGYTF. The CDR3 nucleotides are TGTGCCTGGAGTCACTATGGCTACACCTTC. Supplemented by reference TRBV30 and TRBJ1-2, the full variable domain reads SQTIHQWPATLVQPVGSPLSLECTVEGTSNPNLYWYRQAAGRGLQLLFYSVGIGQISSEVPQNLSASRPQDRQFILSSKKLLLSDSGFYLCAWSHYGYTFGSGTRLTVV.